A selection of T cell receptor beta chains follows, all from one sample in a study of blood T cell repertoires in COVID-19. Sequenced by immunoSEQ multiplex PCR; TCRdb stores in-frame clones only, minus some. The sample records over 150,000 clones, approximately 88% being singletons. The material sequenced was peripheral blood. The receptors originated from a woman between 55 and 75 years old with acute or convalescent COVID-19. The CDR3 runs from the conserved cysteine through the conserved F or W. The D gene is left open where the match is weak. A clone size is listed for some rows: how often the clone was seen (once, few, many), or a class if it is expanded.

j_call,v_call,d_call,clone_size,cdr3_nt,cdr3_aa
TRBJ1-1,TRBV7-3,-,-,TGTGCCAGCAGCTTAAACCGTCCGGGTGGGAACACTGAAGCTTTCTTT,CASSLNRPGGNTEAFF
TRBJ1-3,TRBV5-4,TRBD1,-,TGTGCCAGCAGAGACGGGACAGGGGCTGGAAACACCATATATTTT,CASRDGTGAGNTIYF
TRBJ1-2,TRBV2,TRBD1,-,TGTGCCAGCAGTCCCCGACAGGGGTACGGCTATGGCTACACCTTC,CASSPRQGYGYGYTF
TRBJ2-1,TRBV5-1,TRBD2,-,TGCGCCAGCAGCTTGGCCGAGCGGGGGCCGTACAATGAGCAGTTCTTC,CASSLAERGPYNEQFF
TRBJ2-1,TRBV7-2,TRBD2,-,TGTGCCAGCACCAGGGTGGGAGGGGTCCTTTACAATGAGCAGTTCTTC,CASTRVGGVLYNEQFF
TRBJ1-2,TRBV28,-,-,TGTGCCAGCAGTCCGACAGAGCCTAACTATGGCTACACCTTC,CASSPTEPNYGYTF
TRBJ1-4,TRBV6-6,-,-,TGTGCCAGCAGAACCGACAGAGATAATGAAAAACTGTTTTTT,CASRTDRDNEKLFF
TRBJ1-5,TRBV4-1,TRBD1,few,TGCGCCAGCAGCCAAGATGGAGGGGGCGCGCCCAATCAGCCCCAGCATTTT,CASSQDGGGAPNQPQHF
TRBJ1-1,TRBV5-1,-,-,TGCGCCAGCAGCCCAGGGACATTTTCTGAAGCTTTCTTT,CASSPGTFSEAFF
TRBJ2-1,TRBV19,TRBD2,-,TGTGCCAGTAGTATTGAGCGGGGGGCCCACAATGAGCAGTTCTTC,CASSIERGAHNEQFF
TRBJ1-3,TRBV15,TRBD1,-,TGTGCCACCAGAGGACAGGAAACCTCTGGAAACACCATATATTTT,CATRGQETSGNTIYF
TRBJ1-5,TRBV24-1,TRBD1,-,TGTGCCACCAGTGGCCCGGGACAGGGGAATCAGCCCCAGCATTTT,CATSGPGQGNQPQHF
TRBJ2-3,TRBV6-2/TRBV6-3,TRBD2,few,TGTGCCAGCAGTTACGAGACTAGCGACACAGATACGCAGTATTTT,CASSYETSDTDTQYF
TRBJ1-2,TRBV5-5,TRBD1,-,TGTGCCAGCAGCTTCCTCCCAGGGGGCGGGGACCATGGCTACACCTTC,CASSFLPGGGDHGYTF
TRBJ2-2,TRBV7-2,-,many,TGTGCCAGCAGCCCCCAGGGCACGAACACCGGGGAGCTGTTTTTT,CASSPQGTNTGELFF
TRBJ2-7,TRBV4-1,-,-,TGCGCCAGCAGCCAAGCTTTGAGCTCCTACGAGCAGTACTTC,CASSQALSSYEQYF
TRBJ1-5,TRBV7-8,-,-,TGTGCCAGCAGCCCCGACAACCCGGGAGGCAATCAGCCCCAGCATTTT,CASSPDNPGGNQPQHF
TRBJ1-1,TRBV11-2,-,-,TGTGCCAGCAGCTTAGACACCCGGAGGACTGAAGCTTTCTTT,CASSLDTRRTEAFF
TRBJ2-1,TRBV9,TRBD2,-,TGTGCCAGCAGCCTTCTAGCGGGGGGATACAATGAGCAGTTCTTC,CASSLLAGGYNEQFF
TRBJ1-4,TRBV6-5,TRBD1,-,TGTGCCAGCAGTTCCTTGGACAGGGGTAACGAAAAACTGTTTTTT,CASSSLDRGNEKLFF
TRBJ2-2,TRBV5-1,-,-,TGCGCCAGCAGCACCACCCCGAGGGGGGGGGAAAACACCGGGGAGCTGTTTTTT,CASSTTPRGGENTGELFF
TRBJ2-7,TRBV7-2,TRBD1,-,TGTGCCAGCAGCTTTACGACAGGGGTTTTCCACGAGCAGTACTTC,CASSFTTGVFHEQYF
TRBJ1-5,TRBV5-6,TRBD1,-,TGTGCCAGCAGCACCTGGACAGGAGGGCTCCAGCCCCAGCATTTT,CASSTWTGGLQPQHF
TRBJ1-5,TRBV28,-,once,TGTGCCAGCACCCTACCGGGGGAGCCCCAGCATTTT,CASTLPGEPQHF
TRBJ1-1,TRBV5-6,-,-,TGTGCCAGCAGCTTGGGACAAGTGGAGAACACTGAAGCTTTCTTT,CASSLGQVENTEAFF
TRBJ1-3,TRBV19,-,-,TGTGCCAGTAGAAGAGCAGGGTATGGAAACACCATATATTTT,CASRRAGYGNTIYF
TRBJ1-6,TRBV28,-,few,TGTGCCAGCAGTATTCTGAATTCACCCCTCCACTTT,CASSILNSPLHF
TRBJ1-4,TRBV4-2,TRBD1,-,TGTGCCAGCAGCCAAGATACAGGGGGACAGGGAGGCGAAAAACTGTTTTTT,CASSQDTGGQGGEKLFF
TRBJ2-7,TRBV5-4,TRBD2,-,TGTGCCAGCAGCTTGGCCGCTAGCGGGCTAGAGCAGTACTTC,CASSLAASGLEQYF
TRBJ1-4,TRBV18,TRBD1,once,TGTGCCAGCTCACCACCGGGGGACAGGGGCCAACTGTTTTTT,CASSPPGDRGQLFF
TRBJ2-5,TRBV19,-,-,TGTGCCAGTAGTATAGGCGAGGGAACACAAGAGACCCAGTACTTC,CASSIGEGTQETQYF
TRBJ1-5,TRBV5-5,TRBD1,-,TGTGCCAGCAGCCGACCAGGGGGCGCGGGTAATCAGCCCCAGCATTTT,CASSRPGGAGNQPQHF
TRBJ1-2,TRBV27,TRBD1,-,TGTGCCAGCGGAGGTGCGGGGACAGGGCGCGGGGGGGGCTACACCTTC,CASGGAGTGRGGGYTF
TRBJ2-7,TRBV6-2/TRBV6-3,-,-,TGTGCCAGCAGTTCCCCATTTGAGCAGTACTTC,CASSSPFEQYF
TRBJ1-1,TRBV28,-,-,TGTGCCGCCCAAACATTCCAGGGCCACACTGAAGCTTTCTTT,CAAQTFQGHTEAFF
TRBJ1-4,TRBV29-1,-,-,TGCAGCGTTCGTAGGGGTATAAATGAAAAACTGTTTTTT,CSVRRGINEKLFF
TRBJ1-1,TRBV6-6,TRBD1,-,TGTGCCAGCAGCCAGGGGACAGGAGTTATGAACACTGAAGCTTTCTTT,CASSQGTGVMNTEAFF
TRBJ1-2,TRBV30,TRBD1,-,TGTGCCTTAAGGTGGACAGGGGGCGCTTCGAATGGCTACACCTTC,CALRWTGGASNGYTF
TRBJ2-5,TRBV6-2/TRBV6-3,-,-,TGTGCCAGCAGTTACTACAATTCCCCCTCGCAAGAGACCCAGTACTTC,CASSYYNSPSQETQYF
TRBJ2-5,TRBV11-2,-,-,TGTGCCAGCAGCACCCGACAGGGAGGGACCCAGTACTTC,CASSTRQGGTQYF
TRBJ2-5,TRBV5-4,-,-,TGTGCCAGCAGCTTGGCAGGGGTCCAAGAGACCCAGTACTTC,CASSLAGVQETQYF
TRBJ1-5,TRBV19,-,few,TGTGCCAGTAGTATAGACTTACGGCAGCCCCAGCATTTT,CASSIDLRQPQHF
TRBJ2-1,TRBV7-9,-,-,TGTGCCAGCAGGAGCGGGCCCGCCAATGAGCAGTTCTTC,CASRSGPANEQFF
TRBJ2-1,TRBV10-1,-,-,TGCGCCAGCAGTGGACACCCCTGGAATGAGCAGTTCTTC,CASSGHPWNEQFF
TRBJ1-2,TRBV6-5,TRBD1,once,TGTGCCAGCAGTTATCCGGGACAGGGGCACTGGGGCTACACCTTC,CASSYPGQGHWGYTF
TRBJ1-1,TRBV4-3,-,-,TGCGCCAGCAGCCAAGAAGCAGGGGCTAGCACTGAAGCTTTCTTT,CASSQEAGASTEAFF
TRBJ2-7,TRBV18,-,-,TGTGCCAGCTCACCAACCAACACCGCATCCTACGAGCAGTACTTC,CASSPTNTASYEQYF
TRBJ2-2,TRBV19,TRBD1,-,TGTGCCAGTACCGGGACAGACACCGGGGAGCTGTTTTTT,CASTGTDTGELFF
TRBJ1-4,TRBV21-1,-,-,TGTGCCAGCAGCAAAGGCCGATCGGGGGTGAAGGGAGAAAAACTGTTTTTT,CASSKGRSGVKGEKLFF
TRBJ1-1,TRBV19,-,-,TGTGCCAGTTGTCGGGGACTGAGCACTGAAGCTTTCTTT,CASCRGLSTEAFF